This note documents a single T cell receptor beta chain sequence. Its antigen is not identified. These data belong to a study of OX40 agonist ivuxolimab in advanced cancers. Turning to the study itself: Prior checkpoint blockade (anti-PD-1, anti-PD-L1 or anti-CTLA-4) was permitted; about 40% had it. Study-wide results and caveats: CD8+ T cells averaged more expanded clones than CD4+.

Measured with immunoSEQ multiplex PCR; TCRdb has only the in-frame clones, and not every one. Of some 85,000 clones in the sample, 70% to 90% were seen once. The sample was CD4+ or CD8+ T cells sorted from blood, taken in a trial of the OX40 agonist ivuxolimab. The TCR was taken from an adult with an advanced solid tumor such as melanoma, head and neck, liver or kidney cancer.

CDR3 protein: CASGWYANEQYF. In DNA, the CDR3 is TGTGCCAGCGGGTGGTACGCCAACGAGCAGTACTTC. V is TRBV27 and J is TRBJ2-7; D uncertain. Trimming stripped 8 bases from V and 5 bases from J, with 13 bases between. This CDR3 has 12 residues. Germline loops: CDR1 MNHEY, CDR2 SMNVEV (reference sequence).